The source of this T cell receptor beta chain is a study of patients and donors after allogeneic stem cell transplantation. V lost 4 bases and J 4 bases, leaving 18 bases between the germline ends. The CDR3 spans 16 residues. This clonotype was observed a few times. TCRdb itself ran the RT-PCR reads through MiXCR, one entry per CDR3 protein. The sample holds 800,000 to 1,000,000 distinct CDR3 sequences, about 20% seen once. The sequence derives from a human donor who was either an allogeneic HSCT recipient or a stem cell or donor lymphocyte infusion donor (not recorded which). It is not recorded whose cells these are; they may come from a transplant donor. This sequence joins TRBV12-3 or TRBV12-4 and TRBJ2-3, with a tentative D call TRBD1 (6 bases). The sequenced sample was blood, either unsorted or a sorted T cell fraction (not recorded which). The CDR3 sequence: CASSYGQRVMADTQYF. The CDR3 DNA follows: TGTGCCAGCAGTTACGGACAGCGAGTCATGGCAGATACGCAGTATTTT.